The 13 T cell receptor beta chains below come from one sample, sequenced in a study of technical replicates of blood from a handful of donors. TCRdb keeps only in-frame clones here, not all; method: immunoSEQ multiplex PCR. The data hold under 100,000 clones, with just over 95% observed a single time. Sequencing was performed on T cells isolated from PBMCs. These receptors were collected from a human donor in good health.

The CDR3 reads CAISYPTGGSYNEQFF. CDR3 DNA sequence: TGTGCCATCAGTTATCCGACAGGGGGGTCCTACAATGAGCAGTTCTTC. The chain employs TRBV10-3 and TRBJ2-1; the match to TRBD1 covers 9 bases. This CDR3 contains 16 residues. J was trimmed by 1 base and V by 5 bases; bases with no gene match: 6. Germline loops: CDR1 ENHRY, CDR2 SYGVKD.

The chain combines TRBV6-5 with TRBJ2-7, with D possibly matching TRBD2 (6 bases). Per germline, CDR1 MNHEY and CDR2 SVGAGI. V lost 7 bases to trimming and J lost 2 bases, with 15 bases between them. The CDR3 spans 14 residues. The CDR3 bases are TGTGCCAGCATGGGCGGGAAGAACACCTACGAGCAGTACTTC. Translation: CASMGGKNTYEQYF.

V usage is TRBV4-1 and J usage is TRBJ2-1; D remains unclear. CDR3 length equals 17 residues. The germline V gene has CDR1 MGHRA and CDR2 YSYEKL. V gave up 4 bases and J gave up 0 bases, with 16 bases separating them. Here the CDR3 DNA reads TGCGCCAGCAGCCCCCGAGGTGGTCCCGGCTCCTACAATGAGCAGTTCTTC. This encodes CASSPRGGPGSYNEQFF.

V is TRBV9 and J is TRBJ2-7; 9 bases are shared with TRBD1. The CDR3 contains 14 residues. Germline values: CDR1 SGDLS, CDR2 YYNGEE. The J segment lost 6 bases and the V segment lost 3 bases, leaving 7 bases of the junction unmatched. The CDR3 region has the DNA TGTGCCAGCAGCGGGGGGACGGACAGGGGCGAGCAGTACTTC. Residues: CASSGGTDRGEQYF.

The chain recombines TRBV7-3 with TRBJ2-1; D is undetermined. CDR1 SGHTA and CDR2 FQGTGA come from the germline V gene. The V and J ends lost 1 base and 4 bases respectively, with 5 bases between them. The CDR3 runs to 13 residues. This CDR3 reads CASSLNFYNEQFF. CDR3 nucleotide sequence: TGTGCCAGCAGCTTAAACTTTTACAATGAGCAGTTCTTC.

The chain couples TRBV7-9 to TRBJ1-1; D might be TRBD1 (6 bases). V lost 3 bases to trimming and J lost 4 bases, with 12 bases between them. This CDR3 contains 14 residues. Germline values: CDR1 SEHNR, CDR2 FQNEAQ (reference sequence). The CDR3 here is CASSFGGRATEAFF. The CDR3 region has the DNA TGTGCCAGCAGCTTTGGGGGCAGGGCCACTGAAGCTTTCTTT.

The CDR3 reads CASSQDGELSYEQYF. The DNA for the CDR3 is TGCGCCAGCAGCCAAGACGGGGAACTATCCTACGAGCAGTACTTC. The chain combines TRBV4-1 with TRBJ2-7; possible D gene TRBD2, 5 bases. Germline loops: CDR1 MGHRA, CDR2 YSYEKL. The CDR3 contains 15 residues. The V gene lost 0 bases and the J gene lost 1 base, with 10 bases spanning the gap.

The DNA for the CDR3 is TGTGCCAGCAGCTTAGGGGACAGCCGCAATCAGCCCCAGCATTTT. It is translated as CASSLGDSRNQPQHF. V gene TRBV7-2 combines with J gene TRBJ1-5; 7 nucleotides line up with TRBD1. The length of the CDR3 is 15 residues. V shed 1 base and J 2 bases; nucleotides not matched to a gene: 2. Germline V gene data show CDR1 as SGHTA and CDR2 as FQGNSA.

The CDR3 here is CASSQGEEGYTF. The CDR3 DNA reads TGTGCCAGCAGCCAAGGGGAGGAGGGCTACACCTTC. V usage is TRBV6-6 and J usage is TRBJ1-2; D might be TRBD1 (5 bases). The CDR3 covers 12 residues. The germline gives CDR1 MNHNY, CDR2 SVGAGI (reference sequence). Trimming took off 6 bases at V and 8 bases at J, with 13 bases between the two ends.

The chain links TRBV19 to TRBJ1-4; D unclear. Germline-derived CDR1 and CDR2 are LNHDA and SQIVND (reference sequence). Trimming took off 5 bases at V and 12 bases at J, with 10 bases between the two ends. The length of the CDR3 is 11 residues. CDR3 sequence reads: CASSRRSELFF. The CDR3 bases are TGTGCCAGTAGTCGTCGCTCAGAACTGTTTTTT.

This clone was seen once. The V gene is TRBV6-6, the J gene TRBJ2-1, with D perhaps matching TRBD1 (6 bases). V was shortened by 5 bases and J by 8 bases, with 16 bases between the two germline ends. This CDR3 has 14 amino acids. Germline V gene sequence: CDR1 MNHNY, CDR2 SVGAGI (reference sequence). In DNA form, the CDR3 reads TGTGCCAGCAGTAAACTAACAGGGTTAGATGAGCAGTTCTTC. It specifies CASSKLTGLDEQFF.

This clone was detected only once. V is TRBV27 and J is TRBJ1-2; maybe TRBD1 (6 bases). CDR1 is MNHEY, CDR2 SMNVEV, per germline (reference sequence). V was trimmed by 3 bases and J by 8 bases, leaving 13 bases between them. The CDR3 totals 13 residues. CDR3 loop: CASSFSGDGGYTF. CDR3 nucleotides: TGTGCCAGCAGTTTTTCAGGGGACGGAGGCTACACCTTC.

This chain uses TRBV19 with TRBJ2-2; no clear D. The CDR3 is 15 amino acids. Germline values: CDR1 LNHDA, CDR2 SQIVND (reference sequence). The V end lost 3 bases, the J end lost 6 bases, and 14 bases lay between the germline ends. The CDR3 DNA reads TGTGCCAGTAGTATTTATTTAGAGCCCCCCGGGGAGCTGTTTTTT. This sequence encodes CASSIYLEPPGELFF. Full variable domain (rest looked up from reference TRBV19 and TRBJ2-2): DGGITQSPKYLFRKEGQNVTLSCEQNLNHDAMYWYRQDPGQGLRLIYYSQIVNDFQKGDIAEGYSVSREKKESFPLTVTSAQKNPTAFYLCASSIYLEPPGELFFGEGSRLTVL.